The rows below give T cell receptor beta chains drawn from one sample of a study of blood T cell repertoires in COVID-19. Sequenced by immunoSEQ multiplex PCR; TCRdb stores in-frame clones only, minus some. The sample shows 100,000 to 150,000 clones, about 80% of them seen only once. The sequenced material came from peripheral blood. Receptor source: a man between 60 and 70 years old with acute or convalescent COVID-19. CDR3s include the opening cysteine and the closing phenylalanine or tryptophan. Fields, in order: D gene, V gene, J gene, CDR3 protein. A D gene is named only where the DNA matches it firmly.

-	TRBV7-8	TRBJ1-2	CASSLERQRTLYGYTF
TRBD2	TRBV30	TRBJ2-1	CAWSETSAHNEQFF
-	TRBV28	TRBJ1-2	CASSLPRGGEVRAVLNGYTF
-	TRBV2	TRBJ1-1	CASWRARGTEAFF
TRBD1	TRBV10-1	TRBJ2-1	CASSTGTGGRNEQFF
-	TRBV7-9	TRBJ2-7	CASSLPDTSYEQYF
-	TRBV28	TRBJ1-5	CASSFSTLSNQPQHF
-	TRBV28	TRBJ2-2	CASSRLDFNTGELFF
-	TRBV29-1	TRBJ1-2	CSVEWGVGYGYTF
-	TRBV27	TRBJ2-3	CASSLTGSTDTQYF
-	TRBV5-1	TRBJ2-7	CASSSSGRGPGGEQYF
-	TRBV12-5	TRBJ1-1	CASGSGGTEAFF
TRBD2	TRBV5-4	TRBJ2-7	CASSGRTSGRGRLYYEQYF
TRBD2	TRBV20-1	TRBJ2-1	CSASRLSQRGYSYNEQFF
TRBD2	TRBV4-2	TRBJ2-7	CASSSTSGSLYEQYF
-	TRBV19	TRBJ2-1	CASSMPGLNEQFF
-	TRBV7-3	TRBJ2-2	CASSFIPRELFF
-	TRBV27	TRBJ1-1	CARRADKDTEAFF
TRBD2	TRBV9	TRBJ2-3	CASAPSGPSTDTQYF
-	TRBV7-3	TRBJ2-2	CASSLTGNTGELFF
-	TRBV5-6	TRBJ2-3	CASSFIRDRTDTQYF
TRBD2	TRBV11-3	TRBJ2-1	CASSLVYSGSSSYNEQFF
-	TRBV28	TRBJ2-7	CASSLYGGRSYEQYF
TRBD1	TRBV6-5	TRBJ1-2	CASSPEAGGPSGYTF
TRBD1	TRBV28	TRBJ1-2	CASSPRTGGFGYTF
TRBD1	TRBV19	TRBJ1-5	CASIGTGVNQPQHF